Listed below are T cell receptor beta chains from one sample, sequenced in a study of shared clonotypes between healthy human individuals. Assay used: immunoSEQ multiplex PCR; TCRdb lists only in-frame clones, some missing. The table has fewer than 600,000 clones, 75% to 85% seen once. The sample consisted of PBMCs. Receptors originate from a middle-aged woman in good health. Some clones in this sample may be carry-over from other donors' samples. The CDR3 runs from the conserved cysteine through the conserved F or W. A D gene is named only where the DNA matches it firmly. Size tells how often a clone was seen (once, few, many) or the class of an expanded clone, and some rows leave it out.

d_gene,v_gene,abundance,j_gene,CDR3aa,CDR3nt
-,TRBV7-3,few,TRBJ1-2,CASSFQGSLRYTF,TGTGCCAGCAGCTTCCAGGGGTCCCTCCGCTACACCTTC
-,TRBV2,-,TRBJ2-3,CASSVSGVDADTQYF,TGTGCCAGCAGTGTAAGTGGCGTAGACGCAGATACGCAGTATTTT
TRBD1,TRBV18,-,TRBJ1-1,CASSPRQGAKNTEAFF,TGTGCCAGCTCACCGAGACAGGGGGCCAAGAACACTGAAGCTTTCTTT
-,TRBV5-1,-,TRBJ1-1,CASSHQDSFTEAFF,TGCGCCAGCAGCCACCAGGACAGTTTTACTGAAGCTTTCTTT
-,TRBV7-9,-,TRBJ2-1,CASSLVLSEQFF,TGTGCCAGCAGCTTAGTTTTGAGTGAGCAGTTCTTC
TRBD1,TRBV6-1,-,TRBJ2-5,CASSEARQGWEETQYF,TGTGCCAGCAGTGAAGCTAGACAGGGTTGGGAGGAGACCCAGTACTTC
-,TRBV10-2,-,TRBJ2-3,CASHRDQNTDTQYF,TGCGCCAGTCACAGGGACCAGAACACAGATACGCAGTATTTT
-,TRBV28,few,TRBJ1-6,CASSPHSTRYNSPLHF,TGTGCCAGCAGTCCCCACTCGACAAGATATAATTCACCCCTCCACTTT
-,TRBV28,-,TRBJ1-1,CASLSDRFFLGEAFF,TGTGCCAGCTTGTCTGACAGGTTTTTTTTGGGTGAAGCTTTCTTT
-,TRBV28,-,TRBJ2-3,CASSLDRTEVDTQYF,TGTGCCAGCAGTTTAGATCGAACGGAGGTCGATACGCAGTATTTT
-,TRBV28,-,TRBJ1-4,CASSPPDSQKLFF,TGTGCCAGCAGTCCTCCGGACAGCCAAAAACTGTTTTTT
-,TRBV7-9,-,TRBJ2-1,CASSLQRARRWDNQQFF,TGTGCCAGCAGTCTACAGCGGGCCCGGCGCTGGGACAATCAGCAGTTCTTC
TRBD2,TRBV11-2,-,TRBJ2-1,CASSLVSGRSNEQFF,TGTGCCAGCAGCTTAGTTAGCGGGAGAAGTAATGAGCAGTTCTTC
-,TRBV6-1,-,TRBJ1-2,CASSEWQANYGYTF,TGTGCCAGCAGTGAATGGCAGGCTAACTATGGCTACACCTTC
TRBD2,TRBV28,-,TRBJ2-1,CASVRGGPWDEQFF,TGTGCCAGCGTACGGGGGGGGCCTTGGGATGAGCAGTTCTTC
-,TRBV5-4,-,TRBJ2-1,CASSLDWRNYNEQFF,TGTGCCAGCAGCCTGGACTGGCGGAACTACAATGAGCAGTTCTTC
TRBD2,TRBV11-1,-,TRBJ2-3,CASSFRLAEDTQYF,TGTGCCAGCAGCTTTCGACTAGCCGAAGATACGCAGTATTTT
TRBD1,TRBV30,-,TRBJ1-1,CAWSGDSLAEAFF,TGTGCCTGGTCAGGGGACAGTCTGGCTGAAGCTTTCTTT
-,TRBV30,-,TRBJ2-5,CAWSRGGEETQYF,TGTGCCTGGAGTAGAGGCGGAGAAGAGACCCAGTACTTC
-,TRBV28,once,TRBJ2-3,CASSFRGGDTQYF,TGTGCCAGCAGTTTTCGAGGGGGAGATACGCAGTATTTT
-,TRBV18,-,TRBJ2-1,CASSPMAGPYNEQFF,TGTGCCAGCTCACCAATGGCGGGCCCCTACAATGAGCAGTTCTTC
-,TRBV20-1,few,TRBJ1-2,CSAGASYGYTF,TGCAGTGCTGGGGCTTCCTATGGCTACACCTTC
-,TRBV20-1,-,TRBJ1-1,CSASTGTEAFF,TGCAGTGCTAGTACGGGCACTGAAGCTTTCTTT
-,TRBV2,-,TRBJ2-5,CASSYGPSQETQYF,TGTGCCAGCAGCTACGGACCCAGCCAAGAGACCCAGTACTTC
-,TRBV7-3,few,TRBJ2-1,CASSSTIGTQQFF,TGTGCCAGCAGCTCCACGATCGGGACGCAGCAGTTCTTC
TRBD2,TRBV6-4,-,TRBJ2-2,CASSDLGGTGELFF,TGTGCCAGCAGTGACTTGGGGGGGACCGGGGAGCTGTTTTTT
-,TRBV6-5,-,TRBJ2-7,CASTHPYSYEQYF,TGTGCCAGCACCCACCCGTACTCCTACGAGCAGTACTTC
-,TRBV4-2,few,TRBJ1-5,CASSQDTNQPQHF,TGTGCCAGCAGCCAGGATACAAATCAGCCCCAGCATTTT